The rows below give T cell receptor beta chains drawn from one sample of a study of glioma-infiltrating T cells after dendritic cell vaccination. The data were produced by immunoSEQ multiplex PCR, yet TCRdb's version contains in-frame clones alone and is incomplete. The data hold over 80,000 clones, with 81% observed a single time. Specimen: blood, collected after dendritic cell vaccination. These TCRs come from a human donor with glioblastoma. Both conserved end residues are part of each CDR3. The D gene is left open where the match is weak. Part of the rows lack a size; the others show once, few, many or a class for expanded clones.

TRBD1	TRBV18	-	TRBJ2-7	CASSPGQGPSHEQYF	TGTGCCAGCTCACCGGGACAGGGACCCTCGCACGAGCAGTACTTC
TRBD1	TRBV6-1	once	TRBJ2-2	CASSARGTGTGELFF	TGTGCCAGCAGTGCTCGCGGGACAGGCACCGGGGAGCTGTTTTTT
TRBD1	TRBV7-2	-	TRBJ1-6	CASSPDRGLWSPLHF	TGTGCCAGCAGCCCAGATAGGGGGCTGTGGTCACCCCTCCACTTT
TRBD2	TRBV29-1	few	TRBJ2-2	CSAREGRGTGELFF	TGCAGCGCCAGGGAGGGCCGCGGCACCGGGGAGCTGTTTTTT
-	TRBV19	few	TRBJ1-5	CASSMKGLASNQPQHF	TGTGCCAGTAGTATGAAGGGGTTGGCGAGCAATCAGCCCCAGCATTTT
-	TRBV9	-	TRBJ1-1	CASSSLGSLMNTEAFF	TGTGCCAGCAGCTCGCTGGGCAGCCTAATGAACACTGAAGCTTTCTTT
-	TRBV6-6	-	TRBJ1-1	CASSYSWAGGTEAFF	TGTGCCAGCAGTTACTCGTGGGCAGGAGGGACTGAAGCTTTCTTT
-	TRBV5-1	-	TRBJ1-2	CASSFQGRDYGYTF	TGCGCCAGCAGCTTTCAGGGAAGGGACTATGGCTACACCTTC
TRBD2	TRBV15	-	TRBJ2-1	CATSRGRTSGAEQFF	TGTGCCACCAGCAGAGGACGGACTAGCGGGGCTGAGCAGTTCTTC
TRBD2	TRBV6-6	-	TRBJ2-3	CASTNRGGDTQYF	TGTGCCAGCACCAACCGGGGGGGGGATACGCAGTATTTT
TRBD1	TRBV29-1	-	TRBJ2-4	CSVQGADIQYF	TGCAGCGTGCAGGGGGCCGACATTCAGTACTTC
TRBD1	TRBV10-3	-	TRBJ2-2	CAISPTGGVRNTGELFF	TGTGCCATCAGCCCGACAGGGGGCGTCCGGAACACCGGGGAGCTGTTTTTT
TRBD1	TRBV6-4	-	TRBJ2-1	CASSEGGTGAYNEQFF	TGTGCCAGCAGTGAAGGAGGGACAGGGGCCTACAATGAGCAGTTCTTC
-	TRBV4-1	-	TRBJ1-3	CASSAQGQGGNTIYF	TGCGCCAGCAGCGCCCAAGGCCAGGGAGGAAACACCATATATTTT
-	TRBV11-2	-	TRBJ2-1	CASSLVGLVSGAYNEQFF	TGTGCCAGCAGCTTAGTTGGATTGGTTAGCGGTGCCTACAATGAGCAGTTCTTC
TRBD2	TRBV5-8	-	TRBJ2-3	CASSLARTGGSTDTQYF	TGTGCCAGCAGCTTGGCCCGGACGGGGGGTAGCACAGATACGCAGTATTTT
TRBD1	TRBV30	-	TRBJ1-5	CAWSVPRTGTLRGNQPQHF	TGTGCCTGGAGTGTACCTAGGACAGGGACACTTAGAGGCAATCAGCCCCAGCATTTT
-	TRBV7-2	few	TRBJ1-5	CASSLGTASQHF	TGTGCCAGCAGCCTTGGAACAGCTTCCCAGCATTTT
TRBD2	TRBV2	-	TRBJ2-1	CASSEGTSGINEQFF	TGTGCCAGCAGTGAAGGGACTAGCGGGATAAATGAGCAGTTCTTC
-	TRBV6-5	-	TRBJ2-7	CASSLSTVSPYEQYF	TGTGCCAGCAGCTTGTCGACAGTTTCACCCTACGAGCAGTACTTC
TRBD1	TRBV7-8	-	TRBJ1-5	CASSLSGALTGTGKNQPQHF	TGTGCCAGCAGCTTATCCGGAGCGCTAACCGGGACAGGGAAGAATCAGCCCCAGCATTTT
TRBD1	TRBV5-1	-	TRBJ2-7	CASSLAVRDRAYEQYF	TGCGCCAGCAGCTTGGCCGTACGCGACAGGGCCTACGAGCAGTACTTC
-	TRBV6-1	once	TRBJ1-5	CASSESPSGGIQPQHF	TGTGCCAGCAGTGAAAGTCCTTCGGGAGGCATTCAGCCCCAGCATTTT
TRBD1	TRBV7-2	-	TRBJ1-3	CASSLLGQVYSGNTIYF	TGTGCCAGCAGCTTATTGGGACAGGTATACTCTGGAAACACCATATATTTT
-	TRBV7-3	-	TRBJ2-2	CASSRTGSGTGELFF	TGTGCCAGCAGCCGCACAGGGTCGGGCACCGGGGAGCTGTTTTTT
TRBD1	TRBV4-1	once	TRBJ2-7	CASSQAGTGKFEGYEQYF	TGCGCCAGCAGCCAAGCCGGGACAGGGAAGTTCGAAGGCTACGAGCAGTACTTC
TRBD2	TRBV15	-	TRBJ2-3	CATSRDRREILTDTQYF	TGTGCCACCAGCAGAGATAGGCGGGAGATATTGACAGATACGCAGTATTTT
-	TRBV7-2	-	TRBJ1-1	CASSSIPTTEAFF	TGTGCCAGCAGCTCCATCCCTACGACTGAAGCTTTCTTT
-	TRBV6-6	few	TRBJ1-3	CASSLAQDKVAYF	TGTGCCAGCAGTCTCGCACAGGATAAGGTAGCATATTTT
-	TRBV5-6	-	TRBJ1-2	CASSLGTGIYYGYTF	TGTGCCAGCAGCTTGGGAACAGGTATATACTATGGCTACACCTTC
-	TRBV6-1	-	TRBJ2-3	CASTSRGGADTQYF	TGTGCCAGCACCTCCAGAGGGGGAGCAGATACGCAGTATTTT
TRBD1	TRBV28	many	TRBJ1-4	CASSLTGQGNEKLFF	TGTGCCAGCAGTTTAACCGGACAGGGTAATGAAAAACTGTTTTTT
TRBD1	TRBV2	-	TRBJ2-2	CAATGDTGELFF	TGTGCCGCAACAGGGGACACCGGGGAGCTGTTTTTT
TRBD2	TRBV6-4	few	TRBJ2-5	CASSEQAGGQETQYF	TGTGCCAGCAGTGAGCAAGCGGGGGGGCAAGAGACCCAGTACTTC
TRBD2	TRBV5-4	-	TRBJ2-2	CASSARSGRAANTGELFF	TGTGCCAGCAGCGCACGAAGCGGGAGGGCCGCGAACACCGGGGAGCTGTTTTTT
TRBD1	TRBV5-1	-	TRBJ1-4	CASSWGDRENEKLFF	TGCGCCAGCAGCTGGGGGGACAGAGAGAATGAAAAACTGTTTTTT